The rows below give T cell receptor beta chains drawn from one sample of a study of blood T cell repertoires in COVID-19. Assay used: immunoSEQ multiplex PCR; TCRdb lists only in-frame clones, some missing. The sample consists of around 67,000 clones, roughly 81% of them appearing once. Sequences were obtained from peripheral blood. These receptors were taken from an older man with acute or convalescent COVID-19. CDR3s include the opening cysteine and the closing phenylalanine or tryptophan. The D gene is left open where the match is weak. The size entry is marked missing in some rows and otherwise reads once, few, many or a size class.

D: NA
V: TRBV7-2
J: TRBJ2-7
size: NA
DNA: TGTGCCAGCAGCCACCCAACCGGGGAGCAGTACTTC
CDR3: CASSHPTGEQYF

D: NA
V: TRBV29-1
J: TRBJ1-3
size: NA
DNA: TGCAGCGTTGAAGATTGGGCAGGGCCTGGAAACACCATATATTTT
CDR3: CSVEDWAGPGNTIYF

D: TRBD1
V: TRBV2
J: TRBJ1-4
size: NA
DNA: TGTGCCAGCAGCCCCGTTGAGGGGGCCTACCTTGGAGAAAAACTGTTTTTT
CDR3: CASSPVEGAYLGEKLFF

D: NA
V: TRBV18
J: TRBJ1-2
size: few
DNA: TGTGCCAGCTCACCGGGGGCAGGCTATGGCTACACCTTC
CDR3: CASSPGAGYGYTF

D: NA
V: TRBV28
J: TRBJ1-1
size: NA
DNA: TGTACGAGCCGGGTTGGCACTGAAGCTTTCTTT
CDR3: CTSRVGTEAFF

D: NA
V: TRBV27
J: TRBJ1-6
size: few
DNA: TGTGCCAGCAGACCCCGGACAGTTAATTCACCCCTCCACTTT
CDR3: CASRPRTVNSPLHF

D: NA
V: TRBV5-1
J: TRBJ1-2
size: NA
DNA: TGCGCCAGCAGCTTGGAGCAGGGTGGCTATGGCTACACCTTC
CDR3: CASSLEQGGYGYTF

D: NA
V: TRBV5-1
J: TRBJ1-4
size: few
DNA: TGCGCCAGCAGCCTGACATTCCAGGGCGGGAGTGAAAAACTGTTTTTT
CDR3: CASSLTFQGGSEKLFF

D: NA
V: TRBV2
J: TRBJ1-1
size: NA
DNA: TGTGCCAGCAGGGGGGAGGACACTGAAGCTTTCTTT
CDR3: CASRGEDTEAFF

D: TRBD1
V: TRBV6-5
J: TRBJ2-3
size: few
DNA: TGTGCCAGCAGTTCACAGGGGCCAAAGACAGATACGCAGTATTTT
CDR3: CASSSQGPKTDTQYF

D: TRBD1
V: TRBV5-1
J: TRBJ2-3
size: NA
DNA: TGCGCCAGCAGCTTGGGGGACAGGGCTAGCACAGATACGCAGTATTTT
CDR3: CASSLGDRASTDTQYF

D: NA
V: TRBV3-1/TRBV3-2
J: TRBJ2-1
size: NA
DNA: TGTGCCAGCAGCCCAAGAGGCGCCGGTAGCAATGAGCAGTTCTTC
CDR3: CASSPRGAGSNEQFF

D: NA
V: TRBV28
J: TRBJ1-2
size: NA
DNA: TGTGCCAGCAGTTTTCCGGGGGACTATGGCTACACCTTC
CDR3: CASSFPGDYGYTF

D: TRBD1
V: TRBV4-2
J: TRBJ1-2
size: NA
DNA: TGTGCCAGCAGCGTAACAGGGGAAGGCTACACCTTC
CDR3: CASSVTGEGYTF

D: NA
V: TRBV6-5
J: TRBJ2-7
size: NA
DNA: TGTGCCAGCAGTTCTCCCACCCTAAGCTCCTACGAGCAGTACTTC
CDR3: CASSSPTLSSYEQYF

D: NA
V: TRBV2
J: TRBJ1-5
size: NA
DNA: TGTGCCAGCAGGACCGGACAGAGCAATCAGCCCCAGCATTTT
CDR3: CASRTGQSNQPQHF

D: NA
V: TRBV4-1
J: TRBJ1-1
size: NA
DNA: TGCGCCAGCAGCCTTAGTTGGGACACTCTACCTGAAGCTTTCTTT
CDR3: CASSLSWDTLPEAFF

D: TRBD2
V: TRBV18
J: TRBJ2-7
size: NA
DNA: TGTGCCAGCTCACCGCCGGGACGGGGGGTGATCGAGCAGTACTTC
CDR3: CASSPPGRGVIEQYF

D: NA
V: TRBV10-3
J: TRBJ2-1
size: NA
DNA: TGTGCCATCAGTGAGGAAGAGGGTGAGCAGTTCTTC
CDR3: CAISEEEGEQFF

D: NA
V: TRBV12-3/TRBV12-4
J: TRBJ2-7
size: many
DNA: TGTGCCAGCAGCGCACAGGGTGTCAACGAGCAGTACTTC
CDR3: CASSAQGVNEQYF

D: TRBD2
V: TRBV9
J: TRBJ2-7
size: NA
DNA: TGTGCCAGCAGAGGTAGCGGGAGTTACGAGCAGTACTTC
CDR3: CASRGSGSYEQYF

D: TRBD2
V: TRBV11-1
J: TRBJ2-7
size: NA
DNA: TGTGCCAGCAGCGTTACTAGCGGGGGGACCTACGAGCAGTACTTC
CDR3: CASSVTSGGTYEQYF

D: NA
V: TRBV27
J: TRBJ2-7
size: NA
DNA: TGTGCCAGCGGACACACTACCTACGAGCAGTACTTC
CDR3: CASGHTTYEQYF

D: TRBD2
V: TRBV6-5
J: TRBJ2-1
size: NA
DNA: TGTGCCAGCAGTTCCTCGACTAGCGGGTCCTACAATGAGCAGTTCTTC
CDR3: CASSSSTSGSYNEQFF

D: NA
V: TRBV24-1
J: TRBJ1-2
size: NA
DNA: TGTGCCACCAGTGATGAGAGCGGGGTGGTCTATGGCTACACCTTC
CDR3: CATSDESGVVYGYTF